This T cell receptor (beta chain) was captured in a study of T cell responses to AZD1222 COVID-19 vaccine. Study-wide context: Second-dose intervals near 4 or 12 weeks were combined. Study-wide results and caveats: Among spike-specific TCRs, nearly half reportedly target unmutated variant regions. Sampling captured repertoires only after the peak T cell response.

Profiling relied on immunoSEQ multiplex PCR, and the TCRdb table lists in-frame clones only, not all of them. Here the sample spans about 110,000 clones, approximately 90% being singletons. In the case of this clone: Its antigen is still unknown.

This CDR3 has 14 amino acids. CDR1 is SGDLS and CDR2 is YYNGEE in the germline V gene. Trimming removed 6 bases at V and 3 bases at J, with 13 bases between. The sequence was collected from an adult in good health. The material was peripheral blood, obtained on day 0 of AZD1222 vaccination. This rearrangement joins TRBV9 to TRBJ1-3; possibly TRBD1 for D (5 bases). In nucleotides, the CDR3 is TGTGCCAGCACCACTACGGGGGATGGAAACACCATATATTTT. Translating gives CASTTTGDGNTIYF.